This TCR beta chain was identified in a study of blood T cell repertoires in COVID-19. Overall study context: Both acute and convalescent COVID-19 samples were obtained from the United States, Italy and Spain. In each case, the material was cDNA or gDNA derived from T cells, B-cell-depleted T cells, or PBMCs.

Cohorts were determined from participant-reported clinical history. Clones were read by immunoSEQ multiplex PCR, and TCRdb kept only the in-frame ones, dropping some. Of approximately 190,000 clones detected, roughly 89% appear once; the ten largest clones hold 3% to 3.5%. Trimming left V 5 bases short and J 7 bases short, with 5 bases between. CDR3 length equals 10 residues. Germline V lookup: CDR1 MNHEY, CDR2 SVGEGT. This sequence originates from a woman aged 25 to 39 who had been exposed to COVID-19. The V gene is TRBV6-2 or TRBV6-3, the J gene TRBJ1-2, with unresolved D. The sample taken for sequencing was PBMCs or T cells enriched from blood (not recorded which). The CDR3 DNA reads TGTGCCAGCAGTCCGGGTGGCTACACCTTC. Encoded protein: CASSPGGYTF.